The 31 T cell receptor beta chains presented below share a single source sample, sequenced in a study of T cell responses to AZD1222 COVID-19 vaccine. Using immunoSEQ multiplex PCR, the repertoire was profiled, and TCRdb retains in-frame clones only, with some absent. The table shows over 110,000 clones, with roughly 91% occurring only once. The sequenced sample was peripheral blood, obtained on day 0 of AZD1222 vaccination. Every receptor here comes from an adult in good health.

CDR3 coding DNA: TGTGCCAGCAGCAAAGAGGTCCGATCACTACGATTTGAGCAGTACTTC. Its protein product is CASSKEVRSLRFEQYF. V usage is TRBV21-1 and J usage is TRBJ2-7; TRBD2 was called by the table and not checked on the DNA. TRBV21-1 counts as a pseudogene. This CDR3 spans 16 amino acids.

V is TRBV7-9 and J is TRBJ1-1; a possible D gene is TRBD1 (5 bases). CDR1 and CDR2 (germline): SEHNR, FQNEAQ (reference sequence). V was shortened by 4 bases and J by 4 bases, with 13 bases between the two germline ends. CDR3 size: 14 residues. For the CDR3, the DNA is TGTGCCAGCAGCTCCCTGGGGGAGGGCACTGAAGCTTTCTTT. It specifies CASSSLGEGTEAFF.

V is TRBV5-1 and J is TRBJ2-2, with TRBD2 identical over 8 bases. The ends lost 0 bases at V and 7 bases at J; junction bases unmatched: 8. This CDR3 has 16 amino acids. Germline V lookup: CDR1 SGHRS, CDR2 YFSETQ. Here the CDR3 reads CASSLGAGVSGGELFF. In nucleotides, the CDR3 is TGCGCCAGCAGCTTGGGAGCGGGAGTGTCTGGCGGGGAGCTGTTTTTT. Combining the CDR3 with reference TRBV5-1 and TRBJ2-2 gives the whole variable domain KAGVTQTPRYLIKTRGQQVTLSCSPISGHRSVSWYQQTPGQGLQFLFEYFSETQRNKGNFPGRFSGRQFSNSRSEMNVSTLELGDSALYLCASSLGAGVSGGELFFGEGSRLTVL.

V and J are TRBV7-9 and TRBJ1-5; no definite D call. This CDR3 region has 13 residues. Germline loops: CDR1 SEHNR, CDR2 FQNEAQ (reference sequence). V dropped 5 bases and J dropped 0 bases, with 5 bases sitting between them. CDR3 in amino acids: CASSAFSNQPQHF. The CDR3 nucleotides are TGTGCCAGCAGCGCGTTTAGCAATCAGCCCCAGCATTTT. The variable domain in full, completed from reference TRBV7-9 and TRBJ1-5, reads DTGVSQNPRHKITKRGQNVTFRCDPISEHNRLYWYRQTLGQGPEFLTYFQNEAQLEKSRLLSDRFSAERPKGSFSTLEIQRTEQGDSAMYLCASSAFSNQPQHFGDGTRLSIL.

The chain has TRBV19 and TRBJ1-6; unclear D gene. The CDR3 contains 13 residues. Trimming pared 1 base from V and 9 bases from J, leaving 7 bases between. In germline, CDR1 is LNHDA, CDR2 SQIVND (reference sequence). This CDR3 is CASSIAGFSPLHF. CDR3 DNA: TGTGCCAGTAGTATAGCCGGGTTTTCACCCCTCCACTTT.

This sequence joins TRBV29-1 and TRBJ1-2; D not certain. The CDR3 is made up of 15 amino acids. V was shortened by 4 bases and J by 2 bases, with 17 bases between the two germline ends. Germline CDR1 is SQVTM and CDR2 is ANQGSEA. CDR3 sequence reads: CSVGPHGEVNYGYTF. As DNA, the CDR3 is TGCAGCGTTGGCCCTCACGGCGAGGTGAACTATGGCTACACCTTC. Full variable domain (missing parts from reference TRBV29-1 and TRBJ1-2): SAVISQKPSRDICQRGTSLTIQCQVDSQVTMMFWYRQQPGQSLTLIATANQGSEATYESGFVIDKFPISRPNLTFSTLTVSNMSPEDSSIYLCSVGPHGEVNYGYTFGSGTRLTVV.

This clone was seen a handful of times. The chain's CDR3 is CASDSGELFF. In nucleotides, the CDR3 is TGTGCCAGCGACTCCGGGGAGCTGTTTTTT. This sequence joins TRBV7-9 and TRBJ2-2, with unresolved D. CDR1 SEHNR and CDR2 FQNEAQ come from the germline V gene (reference sequence). The CDR3 covers 10 residues. V dropped 8 bases and J dropped 6 bases, with 4 bases sitting between them. Complete variable domain (other parts from reference TRBV7-9 and TRBJ2-2): DTGVSQNPRHKITKRGQNVTFRCDPISEHNRLYWYRQTLGQGPEFLTYFQNEAQLEKSRLLSDRFSAERPKGSFSTLEIQRTEQGDSAMYLCASDSGELFFGEGSRLTVL.

V usage is TRBV7-2 and J usage is TRBJ2-7; 10 bases agree with TRBD1. The CDR3 is made up of 13 amino acids. Per the germline V gene, CDR1 is SGHTA and CDR2 is FQGNSA. V lost 1 base to trimming and J lost 11 bases; unmatched junction nucleotides: 5. The DNA of the CDR3 is TGTGCCAGCAGCTTAGGCGACAGGGGGCATGAGTACTTC. Translated, it gives CASSLGDRGHEYF.

J is TRBJ1-1 and V is TRBV5-1; maybe TRBD1 (5 bases). Trimming pared 5 bases from V and 11 bases from J, leaving 19 bases between. Germline-derived CDR1 and CDR2 are SGHRS and YFSETQ. The CDR3 has 13 residues. The CDR3 loop reads CASSLDMTGLAFF. CDR3 nucleotide sequence: TGCGCCAGCAGTCTGGACATGACGGGATTGGCTTTCTTT. The full variable domain, its missing parts supplied by reference TRBV5-1 and TRBJ1-1, is KAGVTQTPRYLIKTRGQQVTLSCSPISGHRSVSWYQQTPGQGLQFLFEYFSETQRNKGNFPGRFSGRQFSNSRSEMNVSTLELGDSALYLCASSLDMTGLAFFGQGTRLTVV.

The DNA of the CDR3 is TGTGCCATCAGTGAGTCGGGGGCCGAAAAACTGTTTTTT. It yields the protein CAISESGAEKLFF. The chain combines TRBV10-3 with TRBJ1-4; the D gene is possibly TRBD1 (6 bases). From germline, CDR1 is ENHRY and CDR2 SYGVKD. The V end lost 0 bases, the J end lost 8 bases, and 7 bases lay between the germline ends. This CDR3 comprises 13 residues.

The J gene is TRBJ2-4, the V gene TRBV5-1; 7 positions match TRBD1. The CDR3 runs 15 residues. Germline CDR1 SGHRS, CDR2 YFSETQ. The trim removed 0 bases at V and 8 bases at J, leaving 8 bases unmatched. DNA of the CDR3: TGCGCCAGCAGCTTGGCCGACAGGGAACGGGACATTCAGTACTTC. Translated: CASSLADRERDIQYF.

The chain employs TRBV6-7 and TRBJ2-7; TRBD2 agrees at 8 bases. TRBV6-7 is assigned to the ORF class and has an uncertain function. With V trimmed by 5 bases and J by 1 base, 13 bases remained unmatched. CDR3 length equals 17 residues. The CDR3 nucleotides read TGTGCCAGCAGTCCCCCAACTCCTCAGCGGGAGTCCTACGAGCAGTACTTC. Protein product: CASSPPTPQRESYEQYF.

This clone was observed once. The chain carries TRBV5-4 and TRBJ2-5, with TRBD2 identical over 10 bases. The V and J ends lost 2 bases and 4 bases, in that order; junction bases with no gene match: 2. This CDR3 region has 14 residues. Germline loops: CDR1 SGHNT, CDR2 YYREEE (reference sequence). The CDR3 loop is CASSFRLAGETQYF. The CDR3 coding sequence is TGTGCCAGCAGCTTCAGACTAGCGGGAGAGACCCAGTACTTC.

The V gene is TRBV10-3, the J gene TRBJ1-2; TRBD1 matches 7 bases. V lost 4 bases to trimming and J lost 6 bases; unmatched junction nucleotides: 11. CDR1 and CDR2 from the germline V gene are ENHRY and SYGVKD. The length of the CDR3 is 15 residues. CDR3 DNA: TGTGCCATCAGTGTTATAGGGGGCGCGTTGGATGGCTACACCTTC. It is translated as CAISVIGGALDGYTF.

This sequence joins TRBV9 and TRBJ1-6, with a tentative D call TRBD1 (6 bases). Germline V CDR1 and CDR2: SGDLS, YYNGEE. The CDR3 has 14 amino acids. V lost 4 bases, J lost 9 bases, and 14 bases lay in between. CDR3: CASSPKGVGSPLHF. The CDR3 coding sequence is TGTGCCAGCAGCCCGAAGGGGGTTGGTTCACCCCTCCACTTT.

This chain links TRBV2 with TRBJ1-2; the D gene is possibly TRBD1 (5 bases). Germline CDR1 and CDR2: SNHLY and FYNNEI. The CDR3 is made up of 14 amino acids. V lost 4 bases and J 8 bases, leaving 17 bases between the germline ends. The CDR3 reads CASSAPGRASGYTF. CDR3 coding DNA: TGTGCCAGCAGTGCACCGGGACGGGCGTCCGGCTACACCTTC.

The chain is built from TRBV4-1 and TRBJ2-5; D is ambiguous. This CDR3 contains 15 residues. Germline lookup yields CDR1 MGHRA and CDR2 YSYEKL. V was cut by 0 bases and J by 1 base, with 9 bases left in between. For the CDR3, the DNA is TGCGCCAGCAGCCAAGATAGGCTCCTCCAAGAGACCCAGTACTTC. Residues: CASSQDRLLQETQYF.

V gene TRBV10-3 combines with J gene TRBJ2-5, with D possibly being TRBD2 (6 bases). CDR1 is ENHRY, CDR2 SYGVKD, per germline. The ends were cut back, 6 bases at V and 4 bases at J, with 15 bases in the middle. This CDR3 is built from 14 residues. The CDR3 region has the DNA TGTGCCATCAGGGAGGGGTCTTCACGAGAGACCCAGTACTTC. Translating it yields CAIREGSSRETQYF.

The chain couples TRBV28 to TRBJ2-7, with 7 bases matching TRBD2. Germline V gene lookup returns CDR1 MDHEN and CDR2 SYDVKM. V lost 6 bases to trimming and J lost 3 bases; unmatched junction nucleotides: 8. The CDR3 is made up of 14 amino acids. The CDR3 nucleotides read TGTGCCAGCAGGGGAACTAGCGACGGCTACGAGCAGTACTTC. This sequence encodes CASRGTSDGYEQYF.

The chain uses TRBV6-2 or TRBV6-3 and TRBJ1-1, with D perhaps matching TRBD1 (5 bases). The V end lost 2 bases, the J end lost 1 base, and 14 bases lay between the germline ends. Germline V gene sequence: CDR1 MNHEY, CDR2 SVGEGT. The CDR3 has 16 residues. The CDR3: CASSYPPGPGNTEAFF. CDR3 sequence (DNA): TGTGCCAGCAGTTACCCCCCGGGGCCGGGGAACACTGAAGCTTTCTTT.

V and J are TRBV6-5 and TRBJ1-6; D unclear. The CDR3 runs to 14 residues. V shed 7 bases and J shed 8 bases, with 15 bases lying between them. Germline V CDR1 and CDR2: MNHEY, SVGAGI. The CDR3 nucleotides are TGTGCCAGCACCACGGACGTCATGGATTCACCCCTCCACTTT. This sequence encodes CASTTDVMDSPLHF.

The chain employs TRBV28 and TRBJ1-2; D unclear. CDR1 is MDHEN, CDR2 SYDVKM, per germline. CDR3 size: 15 residues. The V end lost 6 bases, the J end lost 0 bases, and 14 bases lay between the germline ends. CDR3 amino acids: CASSSRDKSNYGYTF. The CDR3 nucleotides are TGTGCCAGCAGCTCCCGGGATAAATCTAACTATGGCTACACCTTC.

The chain is built from TRBV4-3 and TRBJ2-1; D is uncertain. The ends were cut back, 7 bases at V and 0 bases at J, with 4 bases in the middle. Germline V gives CDR1 LGHNA, CDR2 YSLEER. The CDR3 extends over 12 amino acids. The CDR3 region has the DNA TGCGCCAGCACTTTCTCCTACAATGAGCAGTTCTTC. Encoded protein: CASTFSYNEQFF.

The chain links TRBV11-2 to TRBJ2-5, with 8 positions matching TRBD1. The CDR3 runs 15 residues. Germline loops: CDR1 SGHAT, CDR2 FQNNGV. The ends lost 3 bases at V and 4 bases at J; junction bases unmatched: 7. CDR3 sequence: CASSLLQGVRETQYF. CDR3 DNA: TGTGCCAGCAGCTTGTTACAGGGGGTGCGAGAGACCCAGTACTTC.

The chain combines TRBV2 with TRBJ2-7; no definite D call. The germline gives CDR1 SNHLY, CDR2 FYNNEI. The CDR3 sequence is 12 residues long. V shed 5 bases and J shed 6 bases, with 11 bases lying between them. CDR3 loop: CASSSIDREQYF. The CDR3 DNA reads as TGTGCCAGCAGTAGTATTGACCGCGAGCAGTACTTC.

V gene TRBV11-2 combines with J gene TRBJ2-7; 12 positions match TRBD1. V shed 0 bases and J 3 bases; nucleotides not matched to a gene: 12. The CDR3 is 19 residues long. Germline CDR1 reads SGHAT; CDR2 reads FQNNGV. The CDR3 bases are TGTGCCAGCAGCTTAGATGGGACAGGGGGCGTCGCCCTCCTCTACGAGCAGTACTTC. Translation: CASSLDGTGGVALLYEQYF.

The rearrangement joins TRBV29-1 to TRBJ1-5; D gene uncertain. Trimming removed 1 base from V and 6 bases from J, with 10 bases in between. The CDR3 is made up of 13 amino acids. The V gene's germline CDR1 is SQVTM and CDR2 ANQGSEA. DNA of the CDR3: TGCAGCGTTGAAGCGGAAAGAGGTCAGCCCCAGCATTTT. Its protein product is CSVEAERGQPQHF.

J is TRBJ2-6 and V is TRBV7-9; D is uncertain. This CDR3 spans 15 amino acids. Germline CDR1 and CDR2: SEHNR and FQNEAQ (reference sequence). V was trimmed by 8 bases and J by 0 bases, leaving 11 bases between them. The CDR3 loop is CASLEVHSGANVLTF. DNA for the CDR3: TGTGCCAGCTTAGAGGTGCACTCTGGGGCCAACGTCCTGACTTTC.

This chain connects TRBV10-3 to TRBJ2-3, with D possibly being TRBD1 or TRBD2 (5 bases each). The germline gives CDR1 ENHRY, CDR2 SYGVKD. The CDR3 loop spans 16 amino acids. V gave up 0 bases and J gave up 3 bases, with 13 bases separating them. CDR3 coding DNA: TGTGCCATCAGTGAGTCGGGACGGGACGGGACAGATACGCAGTATTTT. Its translation is CAISESGRDGTDTQYF.

The chain employs TRBV5-4 and TRBJ1-2; 7 bases are a match to TRBD1. The CDR3 consists of 13 residues. The V segment lost 4 bases and the J segment 6 bases; nucleotides outside the gene matches: 6. Germline loops: CDR1 SGHNT, CDR2 YYREEE (reference sequence). The CDR3 loop reads CASSDDRDHGYTF. In nucleotides, the CDR3 is TGTGCCAGCAGCGACGACAGGGACCATGGCTACACCTTC.

V and J are TRBV29-1 and TRBJ2-3; 11 nucleotides agree with TRBD2. Germline assignment: CDR1 SQVTM and CDR2 ANQGSEA. The J segment lost 6 bases and the V segment lost 5 bases, leaving 7 bases of the junction unmatched. The CDR3 totals 14 residues. CDR3 region: CSVTLAGGGDTQYF. The CDR3 DNA reads as TGCAGCGTTACGCTAGCGGGGGGCGGGGATACGCAGTATTTT.